This entry lists 25 T cell receptor beta chains sequenced from one sample in a study of Tregs in tolerant kidney transplant recipients. Libraries were prepared by immunoSEQ multiplex PCR; TCRdb keeps only in-frame clonotypes and omits some of them. Recorded for this sample: around 33,000 clones. The sample in question was CD8+ T cells from blood, obtained before the transplant. These receptors all stem from a human donor who received a combined kidney and bone marrow transplant.

As for this clone: The sequence runs out 3 residues before the end of the CDR3; the remainder is reconstructed from the germline J gene. This rearrangement joins TRBV19 to TRBJ2-1, with D perhaps matching TRBD2 (6 bases). CDR3 length: 15 amino acids. Germline V gives CDR1 LNHDA, CDR2 SQIVND (reference sequence). V lost 1 base and J 5 bases, leaving 12 bases between the germline ends. This CDR3 is CASSIAASAHNEQFF. CDR3 DNA, as far as it was read: TGTGCCAGTAGTATAGCGGCTAGCGCCCACAATGAG.

As for this clone: The read finishes 3 residues shy of the CDR3 end, and the germline J gene is used to complete it. The genes are TRBV2 and TRBJ2-5; D ambiguous. V dropped 4 bases and J dropped 2 bases, with 11 bases sitting between them. Per germline, CDR1 SNHLY and CDR2 FYNNEI. The CDR3 extends over 14 amino acids. CDR3 residues: CASSAPLLQETQYF. CDR3 DNA, as far as it was read: TGTGCCAGCAGTGCCCCCCTCTTACAAGAGACC.

With regard to this clone: Sequencing ends 3 residues short of the CDR3 end; the germline J gene provides the rest. The genes are TRBV5-1 and TRBJ2-7; D is ambiguous. This CDR3 has 16 residues. The ends were cut back, 0 bases at V and 0 bases at J, with 13 bases in the middle. CDR1 is SGHRS and CDR2 is YFSETQ in the germline V gene. The CDR3 is CASSLALEASSYEQYF. CDR3 bases read: TGCGCCAGCAGCTTGGCCCTTGAGGCTAGCTCCTACGAG.

About this clone itself: The missing CDR3 end, 3 residues past where the read stops, is filled in from the germline J gene. Other DNA sequences of this sample code for an identical CDR3. This chain joins TRBV19 and TRBJ2-3; no clear D. Germline V lookup: CDR1 LNHDA, CDR2 SQIVND (reference sequence). With 3 bases removed from V and 4 bases from J, the gap between germline ends came to 8 bases. The CDR3 sequence is 13 residues long. CDR3 residues: CASSILGSDTQYF. CDR3 bases read: TGTGCCAGTAGTATCCTCGGTTCAGATACG.

Worth noting for this clone: The sequence runs out 3 residues before the end of the CDR3; the remainder is reconstructed from the germline J gene. V gene TRBV2 combines with J gene TRBJ2-3; D might be TRBD2 (6 bases). The CDR3 loop spans 16 amino acids. V was clipped by 5 bases and J by 2 bases, with 17 bases between them. Germline V gene sequence: CDR1 SNHLY, CDR2 FYNNEI. The CDR3 is CASSNTIAEITDTQYF. The CDR3 DNA, read in part, is TGTGCCAGCAGTAACACTATAGCGGAGATCACAGATACG.

As regards this clone: The CDR3 goes on 3 residues after the read ends, and that part is filled in from the germline J gene. V gene TRBV20-1 combines with J gene TRBJ2-7; the D is unclear. Trimming took 0 bases from V and 2 from J, leaving 5 bases between them. Germline V gene sequence: CDR1 DFQATT, CDR2 SNEGSKA (reference sequence). The CDR3 totals 12 residues. The CDR3: CSARDYTYEQYF. The CDR3 DNA, read in part, is TGCAGTGCTAGAGATTACACCTACGAG.

On this clone: Read sequence stops 3 residues before the CDR3 end, and the germline J gene provides the missing end. The rearrangement joins TRBV7-9 to TRBJ2-5, with D possibly being TRBD2 (5 bases). The CDR3 sequence is 15 residues long. Germline CDR1 SEHNR, CDR2 FQNEAQ (reference sequence). Trimming stripped 2 bases from V and 2 bases from J, with 12 bases between. CDR3: CASSLTEGGQETQYF. CDR3 DNA (partial): TGTGCCAGCAGCTTAACAGAAGGAGGACAAGAGACC. Filled out from reference TRBV7-9 and TRBJ2-5, the complete variable domain reads DTGVSQNPRHKITKRGQNVTFRCDPISEHNRLYWYRQTLGQGPEFLTYFQNEAQLEKSRLLSDRFSAERPKGSFSTLEIQRTEQGDSAMYLCASSLTEGGQETQYFGPGTRLLVL.

In regard to this clone: Read data end 3 residues before the CDR3 end; the end is taken from the germline J gene. The chain couples TRBV5-1 to TRBJ2-1; 10 nucleotides align to TRBD1. This CDR3 region has 15 residues. The V segment lost 2 bases and the J segment 8 bases; nucleotides outside the gene matches: 7. CDR1 and CDR2 (germline): SGHRS, YFSETQ. The CDR3 protein is CASSLSRDRGDEQFF. The covered CDR3 bases are TGCGCCAGCAGCTTAAGTCGGGACAGGGGTGATGAG.

In the case of this clone: The CDR3 is cut off 3 residues early in the read; its end comes from the germline J gene. The chain couples TRBV7-9 to TRBJ2-1; 10 bases match TRBD2. CDR3 length: 13 residues. Germline CDR1 SEHNR, CDR2 FQNEAQ (reference sequence). V lost 4 bases to trimming and J lost 7 bases; unmatched junction nucleotides: 1. CDR3 region: CASSSTSGNEQFF. CDR3 DNA (partial): TGTGCCAGCAGCTCGACTAGCGGGAATGAG.

To note about this clone: The sequence runs out 3 residues before the end of the CDR3; the remainder is reconstructed from the germline J gene. This chain links TRBV7-8 with TRBJ1-6; 7 nucleotides align to TRBD1. The germline CDR1 and CDR2 sequences are SGHVS and FQNEAQ. The CDR3 spans 13 residues. V shed 5 bases, J shed 8 bases, and the junction held 3 bases outside the gene matches. The CDR3 sequence: CASSPTGDSPLHF. CDR3 DNA (partial): TGTGCCAGCAGCCCAACAGGGGATTCACCC.

Worth noting for this clone: The CDR3 extends 3 residues past the end of the read, so its final part is completed from the germline J gene. The V call is TRBV2, the J call TRBJ2-3; D unclear. Germline V gives CDR1 SNHLY, CDR2 FYNNEI. The CDR3 has 11 amino acids. V was shortened by 10 bases and J by 4 bases, with 9 bases between the two germline ends. The DNA read from the CDR3 is TGTGCCATCCTTAGTTCAGATACG. This codes for CAILSSDT. The whole CDR3 sequence is CAILSSDTQYF.

Note on this clone: The CDR3 goes on 3 residues after the read ends, and that part is filled in from the germline J gene. The genes are TRBV7-6 and TRBJ2-3, with unresolved D. CDR3 length equals 14 residues. Germline lookup yields CDR1 SGHVS and CDR2 FNYEAQ. Deletions cut 1 base from V and 4 bases from J, with 9 bases between. The sequenced CDR3 bases are TGTGCCAGCAGCTTAGATCTGGCGGCAGATACG. Translation: CASSLDLAADT. The CDR3 as a whole reads CASSLDLAADTQYF.

The CDR3 spells CASSLGTVLDYGYTF. The CDR3 bases that were read are TGTGCCAGCAGCCTAGGGACAGTTTTGGACTATGGC. The gene calls are TRBV5-6 and TRBJ1-2, with 7 nucleotides matching TRBD1. Read sequence stops 3 residues before the CDR3 end, and the germline J gene provides the missing end. Germline V gene data show CDR1 as SGHDT and CDR2 as YYEEEE. Losses at the gene ends were 4 bases for V and 3 bases for J; bases not matched to a gene: 9. The CDR3 covers 15 residues.

In the case of this clone: The missing CDR3 end, 3 residues past where the read stops, is filled in from the germline J gene. V gene TRBV28 combines with J gene TRBJ2-5; D possibly uses TRBD1 or TRBD2 (5 bases each). Between the trimmed V and J ends, which lost 2 bases and 7 bases, there was a span of 14 bases. The CDR3 consists of 14 residues. CDR1 is MDHEN and CDR2 is SYDVKM in the germline V gene. This CDR3 reads CASSLLQGEGTQYF. Partial CDR3 DNA: TGTGCCAGCAGTTTACTGCAGGGAGAGGGGACC. The variable domain in full, with the rest retrieved from reference TRBV28 and TRBJ2-5, is DVKVTQSSRYLVKRTGEKVFLECVQDMDHENMFWYRQDPGLGLRLIYFSYDVKMKEKGDIPEGYSVSREKKERFSLILESASTNQTSMYLCASSLLQGEGTQYFGPGTRLLVL.

As to this clone: The sequence runs out 3 residues before the end of the CDR3; the remainder is reconstructed from the germline J gene. This rearrangement joins TRBV7-9 to TRBJ1-3; D gene uncertain. Germline CDR1 reads SEHNR; CDR2 reads FQNEAQ (reference sequence). The V end lost 3 bases, the J end lost 2 bases, and 8 bases lay between the germline ends. The CDR3 has 14 residues. The CDR3: CASSFVGAGNTIYF. CDR3 DNA, as far as it was read: TGTGCCAGCAGCTTTGTCGGGGCTGGAAACACC.

With respect to this clone: The CDR3 end is not reached by the read, which stops 3 residues before it; the germline J gene fills it in. The chain recombines TRBV13 with TRBJ1-1; D ambiguous. The CDR3 is 12 residues long. With 3 bases removed from V and 5 bases from J, the gap between germline ends came to 7 bases. Germline CDR1 is PRHDT and CDR2 is FYEKMQ (reference sequence). CDR3 sequence reads: CASSFPGTEAFF. The CDR3 bases that were read are TGTGCCAGCAGCTTTCCGGGGACTGAA.

Notes on this clone: The read stops 3 residues short of the end of the CDR3; the missing end is completed from the germline J gene. V usage is TRBV7-6 and J usage is TRBJ2-3; possibly TRBD2 for D (6 bases). Germline CDR1 reads SGHVS; CDR2 reads FNYEAQ. Trimming stripped 6 bases from V and 3 bases from J, with 10 bases between. The CDR3 has 13 residues. The CDR3 is CASRRGRTDTQYF. The sequenced part of the CDR3 DNA is TGTGCCAGCAGGCGGGGACGAACAGATACG.

Comment on this clone: The DNA ends 3 residues before the CDR3 does, and the rest of the CDR3 is filled in from the germline J gene. The V and J genes are TRBV19 and TRBJ1-1, with 8 bases aligning to TRBD1. Per germline, CDR1 LNHDA and CDR2 SQIVND (reference sequence). Unmatched junction bases numbered 4, after V lost 4 bases and J lost 3 bases. The CDR3 sequence is 14 residues long. The CDR3 region is CASSSGTGHTEAFF. CDR3 DNA (partial): TGTGCCAGTAGTAGTGGGACAGGTCACACTGAA.

In regard to this clone: The CDR3 is cut off 3 residues early in the read; its end comes from the germline J gene. The V and J genes are TRBV5-5 and TRBJ2-7; D uncertain. V lost 0 bases, J lost 2 bases, and 6 bases lay in between. Per the germline V gene, CDR1 is SGHKS and CDR2 is YYEKEE (reference sequence). The CDR3 is made up of 13 amino acids. CDR3 bases read: TGTGCCAGCAGCTTGGATAGGGCCTACGAG. Protein sequence: CASSLDRAYE. In full, the CDR3 reads CASSLDRAYEQYF.

Of note for this clone: The read terminates 3 residues before the CDR3 end, so the remaining end is supplied by the germline J gene. This chain uses TRBV7-6 with TRBJ1-4; TRBD1 matches at 12 bases. CDR3 length equals 15 residues. The V gene end was trimmed by 5 bases and the J gene end by 8 bases; junction bases not matched to a gene: 6. Germline CDR1 and CDR2: SGHVS and FNYEAQ. The CDR3 loop reads CASSPGQGAPEKLFF. Partial CDR3 DNA: TGTGCCAGCAGCCCGGGACAGGGGGCGCCCGAAAAA.

Of note for this clone: The read finishes 3 residues shy of the CDR3 end, and the germline J gene is used to complete it. The genes are TRBV7-9 and TRBJ2-1; 8 bases agree with TRBD1. Per germline, CDR1 SEHNR and CDR2 FQNEAQ (reference sequence). CDR3 length: 13 amino acids. Trimming took 5 bases from V and 9 from J; bases not matched to a gene: 6. The CDR3 protein is CASSPTGAIEQFF. CDR3 DNA (partial): TGTGCCAGCAGCCCGACAGGGGCTATTGAG.

About this clone itself: Read sequence stops 3 residues before the CDR3 end, and the germline J gene provides the missing end. This chain links TRBV20-1 with TRBJ1-5; 9 nucleotides agree with TRBD1. With V trimmed by 5 bases and J by 6 bases, 8 bases remained unmatched. The CDR3 runs to 14 residues. The germline CDR1 and CDR2 sequences are DFQATT and SNEGSKA (reference sequence). The CDR3 sequence is CSAPAGTGIQPQHF. The sequenced part of the CDR3 DNA is TGCAGTGCTCCAGCCGGGACAGGGATTCAGCCC.

Of note for this clone: The read ends 3 residues before the CDR3 terminus; that terminus is restored from the germline J gene. This chain joins TRBV19 and TRBJ2-7; unclear D gene. Trimming removed 1 base from V and 3 bases from J, with 7 bases in between. The CDR3 contains 13 residues. Germline lookup yields CDR1 LNHDA and CDR2 SQIVND (reference sequence). The CDR3 spells CASSIAPSYEQYF. Partial CDR3 DNA: TGTGCCAGTAGTATAGCTCCCAGCTACGAG.

As concerns this clone: The read is 3 residues too short to cover the CDR3 end, so that end is filled in from the germline J gene. The chain combines TRBV7-3 with TRBJ2-1; tentative D call: TRBD2 (5 bases). Germline V gives CDR1 SGHTA, CDR2 FQGTGA. The length of the CDR3 is 14 residues. Trimming shortened V by 5 bases and J by 1 base, and 9 bases separated the two germline ends. This CDR3 is CASSPLASYNEQFF. The covered CDR3 bases are TGTGCCAGCAGCCCCCTAGCATCCTACAATGAG.

As for this clone: The DNA ends 3 residues before the CDR3 does, and the rest of the CDR3 is filled in from the germline J gene. This chain connects TRBV2 to TRBJ2-1; TRBD2 aligns across 11 bases. CDR3 size: 16 residues. With 2 bases clipped from V and 7 bases from J, the junction kept 7 bases outside the gene matches. Germline CDR1 reads SNHLY; CDR2 reads FYNNEI. CDR3 in amino acids: CASSELAGGAGNEQFF. Incomplete CDR3 DNA: TGTGCCAGCAGTGAACTAGCGGGAGGTGCGGGGAATGAG.